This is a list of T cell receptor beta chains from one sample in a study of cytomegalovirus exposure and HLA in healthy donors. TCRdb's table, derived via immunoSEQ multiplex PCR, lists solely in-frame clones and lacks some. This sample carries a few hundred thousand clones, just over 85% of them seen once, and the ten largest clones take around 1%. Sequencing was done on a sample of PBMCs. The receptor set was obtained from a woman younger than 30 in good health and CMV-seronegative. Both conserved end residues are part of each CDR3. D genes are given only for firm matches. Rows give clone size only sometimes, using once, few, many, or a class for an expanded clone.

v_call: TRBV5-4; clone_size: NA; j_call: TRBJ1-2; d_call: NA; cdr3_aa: CASSLGAYNYGYTF; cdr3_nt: TGTGCCAGCAGCTTGGGTGCCTATAACTATGGCTACACCTTC
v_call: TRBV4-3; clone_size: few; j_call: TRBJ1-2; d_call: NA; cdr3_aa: CASSQVFTQPLGYTF; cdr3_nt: TGCGCCAGCAGCCAAGTATTCACACAGCCATTGGGCTACACCTTC
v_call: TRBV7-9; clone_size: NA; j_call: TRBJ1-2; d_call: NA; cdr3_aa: CASSLANQGFNSYGYTF; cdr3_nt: TGTGCCAGCAGCTTAGCCAATCAGGGATTTAATAGCTATGGCTACACCTTC
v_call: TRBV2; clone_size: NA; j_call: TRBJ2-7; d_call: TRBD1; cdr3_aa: CASSVGTGGPYEQYF; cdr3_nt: TGTGCCAGCAGCGTTGGGACAGGGGGTCCCTACGAGCAGTACTTC
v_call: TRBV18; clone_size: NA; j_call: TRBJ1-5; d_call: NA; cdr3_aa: CASSPQGGQPQHF; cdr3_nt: TGTGCCAGCTCACCACAAGGAGGTCAGCCCCAGCATTTT
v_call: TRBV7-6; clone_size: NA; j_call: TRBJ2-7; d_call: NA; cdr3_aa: CASSLEERAYEQYF; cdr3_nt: TGTGCCAGCAGCTTAGAGGAGAGGGCCTACGAGCAGTACTTC
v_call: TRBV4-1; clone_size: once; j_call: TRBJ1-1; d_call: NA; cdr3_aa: CASSSVNTEAFF; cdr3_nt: TGCGCCAGCAGCTCGGTGAACACTGAAGCTTTCTTT
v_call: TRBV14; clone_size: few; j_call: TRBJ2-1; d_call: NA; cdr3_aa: CASSLGAGNEQFF; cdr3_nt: TGTGCCAGCAGCCTTGGGGCTGGCAATGAGCAGTTCTTC
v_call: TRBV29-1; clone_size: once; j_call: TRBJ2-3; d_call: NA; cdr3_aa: CSTPGQNFPDTQYF; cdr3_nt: TGCAGCACACCCGGACAGAATTTTCCAGATACGCAGTATTTT
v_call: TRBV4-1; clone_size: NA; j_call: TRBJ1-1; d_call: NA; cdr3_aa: CASSQDQVAALNTEAFF; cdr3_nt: TGCGCCAGCAGCCAAGATCAGGTTGCCGCGTTGAACACTGAAGCTTTCTTT
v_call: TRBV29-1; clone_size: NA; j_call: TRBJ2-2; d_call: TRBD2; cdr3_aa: CSVVFWGGLNTGELFF; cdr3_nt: TGCAGCGTTGTGTTTTGGGGGGGTTTGAACACCGGGGAGCTGTTTTTT
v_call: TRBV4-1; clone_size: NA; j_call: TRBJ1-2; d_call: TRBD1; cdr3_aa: CASSPPDRGWGYTF; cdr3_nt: TGCGCCAGCAGCCCCCCCGACAGGGGCTGGGGCTACACCTTC
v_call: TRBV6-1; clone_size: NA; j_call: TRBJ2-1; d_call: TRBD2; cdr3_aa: CASRTSDRGYNEQFF; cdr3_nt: TGTGCCAGCCGCACTAGCGATCGTGGATACAATGAGCAGTTCTTC
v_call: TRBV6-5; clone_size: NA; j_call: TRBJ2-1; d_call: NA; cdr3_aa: CASSPSENSYNEQFF; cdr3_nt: TGTGCCAGCAGTCCTAGCGAGAACTCCTACAATGAGCAGTTCTTC
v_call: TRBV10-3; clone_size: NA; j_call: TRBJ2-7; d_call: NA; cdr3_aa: CAISEGQNGKQYF; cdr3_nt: TGTGCCATCAGTGAGGGCCAGAATGGTAAGCAGTACTTC
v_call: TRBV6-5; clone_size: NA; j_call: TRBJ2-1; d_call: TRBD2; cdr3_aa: CASIPSGHSYNEQFF; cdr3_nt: TGTGCCAGCATACCTAGCGGACACTCCTACAATGAGCAGTTCTTC
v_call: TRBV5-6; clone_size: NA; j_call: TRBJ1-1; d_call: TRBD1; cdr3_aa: CASSLTGVDTEAFF; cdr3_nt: TGTGCCAGCAGCCTGACAGGGGTCGACACTGAAGCTTTCTTT
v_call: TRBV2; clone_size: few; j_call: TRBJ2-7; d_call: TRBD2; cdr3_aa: CASSVTSGSYEQYF; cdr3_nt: TGTGCCAGCAGTGTGACTAGCGGCTCCTACGAGCAGTACTTC
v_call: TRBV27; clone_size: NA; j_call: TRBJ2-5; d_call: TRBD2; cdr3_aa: CASSPRGGVQETQYF; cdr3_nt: TGTGCCAGCAGTCCCCGGGGGGGGGTTCAAGAGACCCAGTACTTC
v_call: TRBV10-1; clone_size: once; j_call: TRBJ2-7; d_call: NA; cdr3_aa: CASSDGTSEQYF; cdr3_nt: TGCGCCAGCAGTGACGGGACATCCGAGCAGTACTTC
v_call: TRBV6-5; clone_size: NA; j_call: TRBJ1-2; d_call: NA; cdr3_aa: CASRRPGEVNYGYTF; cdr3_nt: TGTGCCAGCAGACGACCGGGGGAAGTTAACTATGGCTACACCTTC
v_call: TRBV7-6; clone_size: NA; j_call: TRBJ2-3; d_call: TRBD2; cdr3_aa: CASSLRLAGESDTQYF; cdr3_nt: TGTGCCAGCAGCCTCCGACTAGCGGGAGAGTCAGATACGCAGTATTTT
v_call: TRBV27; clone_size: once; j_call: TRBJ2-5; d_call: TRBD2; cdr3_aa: CASSLFSGKETQYF; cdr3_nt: TGTGCCAGCAGTTTATTCAGCGGGAAGGAGACCCAGTACTTC
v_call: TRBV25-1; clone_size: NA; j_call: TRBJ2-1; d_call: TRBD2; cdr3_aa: CASSDWTSGGYNEQFF; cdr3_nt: TGTGCCAGCAGTGACTGGACTAGCGGAGGCTACAATGAGCAGTTCTTC
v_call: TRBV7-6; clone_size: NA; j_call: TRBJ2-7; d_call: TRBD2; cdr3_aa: CASSAGRNTDLSYEQYF; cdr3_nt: TGTGCCAGCAGCGCCGGGAGGAACACCGATCTCTCCTACGAGCAGTACTTC
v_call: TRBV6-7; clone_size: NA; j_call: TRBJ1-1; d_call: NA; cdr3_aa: CASSYPAVPNTEAFF; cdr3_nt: TGTGCCAGCAGTTACCCCGCGGTACCGAACACTGAAGCTTTCTTT
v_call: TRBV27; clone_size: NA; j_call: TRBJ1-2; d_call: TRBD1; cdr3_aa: CASSSYETGKKGYGYTF; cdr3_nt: TGTGCCAGCAGTTCCTATGAGACAGGGAAAAAAGGCTATGGCTACACCTTC
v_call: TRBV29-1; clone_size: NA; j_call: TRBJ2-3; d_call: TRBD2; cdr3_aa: CSVQLLAGADTQYF; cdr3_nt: TGCAGCGTCCAATTACTAGCGGGAGCAGATACGCAGTATTTT
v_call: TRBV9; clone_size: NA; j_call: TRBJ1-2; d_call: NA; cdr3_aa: CASSRDYGYTF; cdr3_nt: TGTGCCAGCAGCCGGGACTATGGCTACACCTTC
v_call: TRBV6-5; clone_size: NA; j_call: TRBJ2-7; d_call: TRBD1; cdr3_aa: CASSYSDRGTYEQYF; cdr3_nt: TGTGCCAGCAGTTACTCGGACAGGGGTACCTACGAGCAGTACTTC
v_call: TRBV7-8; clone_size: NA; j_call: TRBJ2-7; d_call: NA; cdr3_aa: CASSFAQGSGYEQYF; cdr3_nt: TGTGCCAGCAGCTTCGCCCAGGGCTCCGGGTACGAGCAGTACTTC
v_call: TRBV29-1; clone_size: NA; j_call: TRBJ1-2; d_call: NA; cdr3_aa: CSVEKTAGGRDGYTF; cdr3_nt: TGCAGCGTTGAAAAAACAGCGGGGGGCAGGGATGGCTACACCTTC
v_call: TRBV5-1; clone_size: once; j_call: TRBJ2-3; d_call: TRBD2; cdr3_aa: CASSLKAGGTDTQYF; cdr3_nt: TGCGCCAGCAGCTTGAAAGCGGGAGGAACAGATACGCAGTATTTT
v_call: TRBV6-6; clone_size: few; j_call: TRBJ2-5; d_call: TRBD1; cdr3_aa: CASQGPGTGPQETQYF; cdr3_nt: TGTGCCAGCCAGGGGCCAGGGACAGGGCCTCAAGAGACCCAGTACTTC
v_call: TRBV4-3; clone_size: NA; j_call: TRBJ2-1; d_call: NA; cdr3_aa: CASSQDPGSYNEQFF; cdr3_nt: TGCGCCAGCAGCCAAGATCCGGGATCCTACAATGAGCAGTTCTTC
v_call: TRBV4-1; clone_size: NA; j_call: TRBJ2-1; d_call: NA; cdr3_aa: CASSQGPGTGEYNEQFF; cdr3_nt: TGCGCCAGCAGCCAAGGACCCGGGACGGGAGAATACAATGAGCAGTTCTTC
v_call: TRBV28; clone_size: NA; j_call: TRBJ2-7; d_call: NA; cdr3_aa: CATGYEQYF; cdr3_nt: TGTGCCACCGGCTACGAGCAGTACTTC